Included here is one T cell receptor (beta chain) sequence, with context. It has no known antigen specificity. Base qualities are not recorded, but no much larger clone differs from it by a single base. The data are from a study of control samples from healthy donors and cancer patients (dated by TCRdb to 2018 to 2020). Libraries were made using the immunoSEQ multiplex PCR assay. Not all clones reach the TCRdb copy of this immuneACCESS table, which keeps in-frame sequences only. Checked studies attribute under half of the gap to unresolved V genes and leave the rest unexplained. In this sample the table shows tens of thousands of clones, 94% of which occur a single time. Clones ranked in the top ten supply 3% to 4% of the sample. The CDR3 holds 16 amino acids from the cysteine to the phenylalanine. The entry retains the CDR3 DNA only, 48 bases that are in frame from base 1.

Sequencing was carried out using blood. Recombination linked TRBV21-1 to TRBJ2-4; the table's TRBD1 call for D was not verified on the DNA. TRBV21-1 is given as a pseudogene. The source is a man aged 25-45 years in good health. The nucleotide sequence is TGTGCCAGCAGCACCGGACAGGAGCGAGCCAAAAACATTCAGTACTTC. It encodes CASSTGQERAKNIQYF.